The rows below give T cell receptor beta chains drawn from one sample of a study of cytomegalovirus exposure and HLA in healthy donors. Repertoires were generated with immunoSEQ multiplex PCR, while TCRdb's copy carries only in-frame clones and drops some. Of 90,000 to 110,000 clones listed, about 76% were seen once; the top ten hold approximately 8%. Specimen: PBMCs. All receptors come from a man aged 35 to 55 in good health and CMV-seronegative. Both conserved end residues are part of each CDR3. Each record gives: clone size, CDR3 length, D gene, V gene, J gene, CDR3 DNA, CDR3 protein. D genes are given only for firm matches. Size values are once, few and many counts, or a class for expanded clones, and some rows have none.

NA	16	NA	TRBV5-5	TRBJ1-2	TGTGCCAGCAGCTTGGGGCAAACGGACAGTGGGGATGGCTACACCTTC	CASSLGQTDSGDGYTF
once	18	NA	TRBV9	TRBJ2-2	TGTGCCAACAGCGTAGGGGCAGGCGCCCACTCGAACACCGGGGAACTGTTTTTT	CANSVGAGAHSNTGELFF
once	19	NA	TRBV4-3	TRBJ1-6	TGCGCCAGCAGCCAAGACGTTGGGTGGGGGGGTGCCTATAATTCACCCCTCCACTTT	CASSQDVGWGGAYNSPLHF
NA	11	NA	TRBV2	TRBJ2-7	TGTGCCGCCAGGGGCAGCTACGAGCAGTACTTC	CAARGSYEQYF
NA	16	TRBD2	TRBV5-1	TRBJ2-3	TGCGCCAGCAGCCCCGGGGTAGCGGGGGCAAAAGATACGCAGTATTTT	CASSPGVAGAKDTQYF
NA	13	NA	TRBV18	TRBJ2-7	TGTGCCAGCTCATTCCAGGGCTCCTACGAGCAGTACTTC	CASSFQGSYEQYF
NA	15	TRBD1	TRBV7-9	TRBJ1-2	TGTGCCAGCAGCGCCGGGACAGGAGAGAACTATGGCTACACCTTC	CASSAGTGENYGYTF
NA	17	TRBD2	TRBV7-9	TRBJ2-3	TGTGCCAGCAGCCGACCGGACCTAGCGGGTCCCACAGATACGCAGTATTTT	CASSRPDLAGPTDTQYF
NA	14	TRBD2	TRBV7-8	TRBJ2-3	TGTGCCAGCATAGGACGGGGAGGGGCAGATACGCAGTATTTT	CASIGRGGADTQYF
NA	12	NA	TRBV29-1	TRBJ1-1	TGCAGCGTTGATCAGGGGTACACTGAAGCTTTCTTT	CSVDQGYTEAFF
NA	11	NA	TRBV30	TRBJ2-7	TGTGCCTGGACAGGGGTCTACGAGCAGTACTTC	CAWTGVYEQYF